Shown below are 8 T cell receptor beta chains from a single sample sequenced in a study of T cell repertoires in cytomegalovirus infection. One entry per CDR3 protein, called by TCRdb with MiXCR from the reads. The sample carries approximately 630,000 distinct CDR3 sequences, 24% recorded once. Sequences were obtained from CD8+ T cells from PBMCs. These TCRs come from a human donor in good health (CMV status not recorded). Some clones in this sample may be carry-over from other donors' samples.

This clonotype was recorded a few times. The chain uses TRBV4-1 and TRBJ2-3, with D perhaps assigned TRBD1 or TRBD2 (6 bases each). This CDR3 has 14 residues. V lost 3 bases to trimming and J lost 3 bases, with 10 bases between them. Germline V lookup: CDR1 MGHRA, CDR2 YSYEKL. The CDR3 DNA reads as TGCGCCAGCAGCCAGAGAGGGGGGACAGATACGCAGTATTTT. Encoded protein: CASSQRGGTDTQYF.

Only a few counts were recorded for this clonotype. The CDR3 DNA reads as TGTGCCAGCAGCTTAACCACAGGGGGCGGGACTGAAGCTTTCTTT. It specifies CASSLTTGGGTEAFF. This chain links TRBV7-9 with TRBJ1-1; 9 bases align to TRBD1. J gave up 5 bases and V 2 bases, and 6 bases lay outside the gene matches. CDR3 length equals 15 residues. CDR1 is SEHNR and CDR2 is FQNEAQ in the germline V gene (reference sequence).

Details on this clonotype: At one end the junction does not follow the germline gene, possibly because of a read error. The chain uses TRBV7-6 and TRBJ2-1; tentatively, D is TRBD1 (6 bases). The CDR3 sequence is 16 residues long. Germline CDR1 and CDR2: SGHVS and FNYEAQ. The CDR3 coding sequence is TGTGCTAGCAGCCCAAACGTTGGACAGCAACTCAATGAGCAGTTCTTC. It is translated as CASSPNVGQQLNEQFF.

Here the CDR3 DNA reads TGTGCCAGCAGAAAGGACAGGGGGAATGAGCAGTTCTTC. It yields the protein CASRKDRGNEQFF. This sequence joins TRBV6-2 or TRBV6-3 and TRBJ2-1; 10 positions match TRBD1. Looked up from germline, CDR1 is MNHEY and CDR2 is SVGEGT. The CDR3 runs 13 residues. The V segment lost 6 bases and the J segment 7 bases; nucleotides outside the gene matches: 3.

This clonotype was detected only a few times. This chain links TRBV6-2 or TRBV6-3 with TRBJ2-1; 10 positions agree with TRBD1. The CDR3 runs 15 residues. The ends lost 1 base at V and 3 bases at J; junction bases unmatched: 0. Germline V gene lookup returns CDR1 MNHEY and CDR2 SVGEGT. The DNA of the CDR3 is TGTGCCAGCAGTTACTGGACAGGGGGCTACAATGAGCAGTTCTTC. Translated: CASSYWTGGYNEQFF.

The V call is TRBV5-5, the J call TRBJ2-2, with TRBD1 matching over 7 bases. This CDR3 has 16 amino acids. Germline-derived CDR1 and CDR2 are SGHKS and YYEKEE (reference sequence). V lost 4 bases, J lost 0 bases, and 6 bases stayed unmatched. The CDR3 sequence: CASSPTGTANTGELFF. CDR3 nucleotide sequence: TGTGCCAGCAGCCCCACCGGGACAGCGAACACCGGGGAGCTGTTTTTT. Full variable domain (rest looked up from reference TRBV5-5 and TRBJ2-2): DAGVTQSPTHLIKTRGQQVTLRCSPISGHKSVSWYQQVLGQGPQFIFQYYEKEERGRGNFPDRFSARQFPNYSSELNVNALLLGDSALYLCASSPTGTANTGELFFGEGSRLTVL.

This clonotype has just one count. V usage is TRBV5-5 and J usage is TRBJ2-7; 7 bases align to TRBD1. In germline, CDR1 is SGHKS, CDR2 YYEKEE (reference sequence). Trimming took 7 bases from V and 3 from J; bases not matched to a gene: 4. The CDR3 extends over 12 amino acids. The CDR3 sequence is CASGDRDYEQYF. In DNA form, the CDR3 reads TGTGCCAGCGGCGACAGGGACTACGAGCAGTACTTC.

Details on this clonotype: A much more abundant neighbour one base away suggests this may be a read error. The rearrangement uses TRBV7-9 and TRBJ2-7; TRBD1 matches 9 bases. The CDR3 is 16 residues long. V lost 2 bases to trimming and J lost 6 bases; unmatched junction nucleotides: 11. Germline V lookup: CDR1 SEHNR, CDR2 FQNEAQ (reference sequence). DNA of the CDR3: TGTGCCAGCAGCTTACTGCCGGGACAGGGTGCTCTCGAGCAGTACGTC. Its translation: CASSLLPGQGALEQYV.